The 21 T cell receptor beta chains presented below share a single source sample, sequenced in a study of Ad26.COV2.S vaccination and SARS-CoV-2 variants. Using immunoSEQ multiplex PCR, the repertoire was profiled, and TCRdb retains in-frame clones only, with some absent. The sample lists 290,000 or so clones; about 87% were seen once. Treatment denoted: roughly 19 received Ad26.COV2.S at low or high dose, single or two shots; 5 received placebo; per-sample allocation not given. All samples were drawn on day 63, counting from the first vaccine or placebo injection. The input for sequencing was peripheral blood, taken in a trial of Ad26.COV2.S vaccine versus placebo. Source of these receptors: a person between 18 and 60 years old who received the Ad26.COV2.S COVID-19 vaccine or a placebo.

The rearrangement uses TRBV2 and TRBJ2-7; 7 nucleotides match TRBD1. This CDR3 is 16 amino acids long. CDR1 is SNHLY and CDR2 is FYNNEI in the germline V gene. J lost 1 base, V lost 6 bases, and 12 bases had no gene match. The CDR3 sequence is CASSNPTGTVSYEQYF. The CDR3 bases are TGTGCCAGCAGCAATCCCACCGGGACAGTTTCCTACGAGCAGTACTTC. The full variable domain, with the rest looked up from reference TRBV2 and TRBJ2-7, is EPEVTQTPSHQVTQMGQEVILRCVPISNHLYFYWYRQILGQKVEFLVSFYNNEISEKSEIFDDQFSVERPDGSNFTLKIRSTKLEDSAMYFCASSNPTGTVSYEQYFGPGTRLTVT.

The V call is TRBV29-1, the J call TRBJ1-2; tentatively, D is TRBD1 (5 bases). Trimming left V 0 bases short and J 1 base short, with 15 bases between. The CDR3 loop spans 16 amino acids. Germline loops: CDR1 SQVTM, CDR2 ANQGSEA. The CDR3 region has the DNA TGCAGCGTTGAAGATTTAACAGGCATCTTTAACTATGGCTACACCTTC. Residues: CSVEDLTGIFNYGYTF.

J is TRBJ1-2 and V is TRBV9; tentative D call: TRBD1 (5 bases). Trimming removed 4 bases at V and 2 bases at J, with 15 bases between. The CDR3 sequence is 15 residues long. From germline, CDR1 is SGDLS and CDR2 YYNGEE. The CDR3 DNA is TGTGCCAGCAGCCCTAAACCCGACAGAAACTATGGCTACACCTTC. Encoded protein: CASSPKPDRNYGYTF. Filled out from reference TRBV9 and TRBJ1-2, the complete variable domain reads DSGVTQTPKHLITATGQRVTLRCSPRSGDLSVYWYQQSLDQGLQFLIQYYNGEERAKGNILERFSAQQFPDLHSELNLSSLELGDSALYFCASSPKPDRNYGYTFGSGTRLTVV.

The chain couples TRBV6-6 to TRBJ2-7; D gene unclear. Between the trimmed V and J ends, which lost 2 bases and 6 bases, there was a span of 8 bases. Germline V gene lookup returns CDR1 MNHNY and CDR2 SVGAGI (reference sequence). The CDR3 spans 12 residues. This CDR3 reads CASSYPSTEQYF. The CDR3 nucleotides read TGTGCCAGCAGTTACCCGAGTACCGAGCAGTACTTC.

This chain uses TRBV9 with TRBJ2-7, with 7 bases matching TRBD2. Germline-derived CDR1 and CDR2 are SGDLS and YYNGEE. J was trimmed by 4 bases and V by 3 bases; bases with no gene match: 7. The CDR3 totals 14 residues. DNA of the CDR3: TGTGCCAGCAGCGGGGTAGCGGGCCGATACGAGCAGTACTTC. It yields the protein CASSGVAGRYEQYF.

The gene calls are TRBV9 and TRBJ1-4; D call uncertain. CDR3 length equals 14 residues. Between the trimmed V and J ends, which lost 4 bases and 7 bases, there was a span of 14 bases. Germline assignment: CDR1 SGDLS and CDR2 YYNGEE. In DNA form, the CDR3 reads TGTGCCAGCAGCCCCCGACGACACTCTGAAAAACTGTTTTTT. Translation: CASSPRRHSEKLFF.

The V call is TRBV5-1, the J call TRBJ2-3, with D perhaps matching TRBD2 (6 bases). Trimming pared 0 bases from V and 6 bases from J, leaving 14 bases between. CDR1 and CDR2 from the germline V gene are SGHRS and YFSETQ. The length of the CDR3 is 15 residues. CDR3 bases: TGCGCCAGCAGCTTGGTGGAGGTCCGGGGGGATACGCAGTATTTT. Encoded protein: CASSLVEVRGDTQYF.

This clone has only one observation. The CDR3 DNA sequence: TGTGCCAGCAGTTACCCACGAGGGGATGGCTACACCTTC. Protein sequence: CASSYPRGDGYTF. This sequence joins TRBV6-6 and TRBJ1-2, with D possibly TRBD1 on 5 matching bases. The V gene lost 2 bases and the J gene lost 6 bases, with 10 bases spanning the gap. There are 13 residues in the CDR3. Germline assignment: CDR1 MNHNY and CDR2 SVGAGI (reference sequence).

The J gene is TRBJ2-2, the V gene TRBV15; TRBD2 matches 7 bases. Germline loops: CDR1 LNHNV, CDR2 YYDKDF (reference sequence). With V trimmed by 0 bases and J by 3 bases, 4 bases remained unmatched. CDR3 length equals 16 residues. The CDR3 DNA reads as TGTGCCACCAGCAGAGACGGCGGGAGCTACACCGGGGAGCTGTTTTTT. Protein: CATSRDGGSYTGELFF.

This chain links TRBV6-2 or TRBV6-3 with TRBJ2-3; unclear D gene. Trimming removed 0 bases from V and 2 bases from J, with 12 bases in between. CDR3 length equals 16 residues. CDR1 is MNHEY, CDR2 SVGEGT, per germline. The CDR3: CASSYSFESTTDTQYF. In nucleotides, the CDR3 is TGTGCCAGCAGTTACTCGTTCGAGAGCACCACAGATACGCAGTATTTT.

The rearrangement links TRBV5-8 to TRBJ1-4; the D gene is possibly TRBD1 (5 bases). V lost 0 bases and J lost 2, with 14 bases in between. This CDR3 has 17 amino acids. Germline V CDR1 and CDR2: SGHTS, YDEGEE. CDR3 sequence: CASSLGGQRRTNEKLFF. The CDR3, as DNA: TGTGCCAGCAGCTTGGGTGGACAACGTAGGACTAATGAAAAACTGTTTTTT.

V usage is TRBV11-2 and J usage is TRBJ2-5, with a weak D call TRBD2 (6 bases). Trimming took off 1 base at V and 2 bases at J, with 11 bases between the two ends. The CDR3 is 15 residues long. Germline CDR1 SGHAT, CDR2 FQNNGV. CDR3 residues: CASSLVGGGQETQYF. CDR3 in DNA: TGTGCCAGCAGCTTAGTCGGAGGAGGGCAAGAGACCCAGTACTTC.

The chain has TRBV29-1 and TRBJ2-6, with D possibly being TRBD2 (6 bases). The CDR3 runs to 14 residues. Germline V gene sequence: CDR1 SQVTM, CDR2 ANQGSEA. V lost 5 bases, J lost 1 base, and 9 bases lay in between. The CDR3 region has the DNA TGCAGCGTTCCGGAGGGGTCTGGGGCCAACGTCCTGACTTTC. This sequence encodes CSVPEGSGANVLTF.

This clone occurred once. The chain uses TRBV29-1 and TRBJ1-1; 8 bases map to TRBD1. There are 14 residues in the CDR3. Germline CDR1 reads SQVTM; CDR2 reads ANQGSEA. V lost 7 bases to trimming and J lost 1 base; unmatched junction nucleotides: 8. CDR3 in amino acids: CSAKRQGQNTEAFF. DNA of the CDR3: TGCAGCGCCAAAAGACAGGGGCAGAACACTGAAGCTTTCTTT.

The V and J genes are TRBV7-9 and TRBJ2-1; 11 bases fit TRBD2. V lost 3 bases to trimming and J lost 7 bases; unmatched junction nucleotides: 11. The CDR3 has 17 amino acids. Germline V gives CDR1 SEHNR, CDR2 FQNEAQ (reference sequence). In nucleotides, the CDR3 is TGTGCCAGCAGCTTTACACAGGCTAGCGGGAGGCGGAATGAGCAGTTCTTC. Amino acid sequence: CASSFTQASGRRNEQFF.

The rearrangement joins TRBV5-5 to TRBJ1-2; 7 bases fit TRBD1. Per the germline V gene, CDR1 is SGHKS and CDR2 is YYEKEE (reference sequence). This CDR3 comprises 17 residues. The J segment lost 5 bases and the V segment lost 4 bases, leaving 17 bases of the junction unmatched. Written as DNA, the CDR3 is TGTGCCAGCAGCCTGGACGGGACAGTCAAGTGGGGATATGGCTACACCTTC. It yields the protein CASSLDGTVKWGYGYTF.

Worth noting for this clone: Other DNA sequences in the same sample also yield this CDR3. The chain is built from TRBV7-9 and TRBJ1-2; D gene ambiguous. Trimming pared 1 base from V and 2 bases from J, leaving 5 bases between. The length of the CDR3 is 13 residues. CDR1 is SEHNR and CDR2 is FQNEAQ in the germline V gene (reference sequence). CDR3 region: CASSLGQNYGYTF. CDR3 DNA sequence: TGTGCCAGCAGCTTAGGTCAAAACTATGGCTACACCTTC.

The chain links TRBV30 to TRBJ2-5; D may be TRBD1 or TRBD2 (5 bases each). Germline lookup yields CDR1 GTSNPN and CDR2 SVGIG (reference sequence). Trimming shortened V by 6 bases and J by 2 bases, and 25 bases separated the two germline ends. CDR3 length: 17 amino acids. The CDR3 bases are TGTGCCTGTAGAAGTTGGGGGTTTGGGGCTCTACAAGAGACCCAGTACTTC. It encodes CACRSWGFGALQETQYF.

The rearrangement joins TRBV6-4 to TRBJ2-2; 8 nucleotides match TRBD2. The CDR3 spans 15 residues. The germline V gene encodes CDR1 MRHNA and CDR2 SNTAGT. The junction had 5 bases not matched to a gene; V was cut back by 4 bases and J by 4 bases. The CDR3 loop is CASSVAGGTTGELFF. The CDR3, as DNA: TGTGCCAGCAGTGTCGCGGGAGGTACCACCGGGGAGCTGTTTTTT.

This chain links TRBV29-1 with TRBJ1-4, with unresolved D. This CDR3 has 11 amino acids. Germline lookup yields CDR1 SQVTM and CDR2 ANQGSEA. V was clipped by 7 bases and J by 7 bases, with 10 bases between them. Written as DNA, the CDR3 is TGCAGCGCAGGCGATGGTGAAAAACTGTTTTTT. Its translation: CSAGDGEKLFF.

Points on this clone: This same CDR3 is encoded by further DNA sequences in the sample. The rearrangement joins TRBV5-6 to TRBJ2-7; D uncertain. With 4 bases removed from V and 2 bases from J, the gap between germline ends came to 4 bases. The CDR3 length is 11 residues. Germline values: CDR1 SGHDT, CDR2 YYEEEE. CDR3 bases: TGTGCCAGCAGCCTGGCCTACGAGCAGTACTTC. Translation gives CASSLAYEQYF. The entire variable domain, with the rest obtained from reference TRBV5-6 and TRBJ2-7, is as follows: DAGVTQSPTHLIKTRGQQVTLRCSPKSGHDTVSWYQQALGQGPQFIFQYYEEEERQRGNFPDRFSGHQFPNYSSELNVNALLLGDSALYLCASSLAYEQYFGPGTRLTVT.